A single T cell receptor beta chain is shown here with its context. This clonotype was found many times. The antigen it binds to is not known. Base quality data are lacking; no much larger clone is found one base away. These data belong to a study of regulatory T cells in long-lasting Graves disease (dated by TCRdb to about 2021). About the investigation overall: Antithyroid drugs had been taken for less than 3 months by newly diagnosed Graves' disease patients. Persistent Graves' disease patients were compared with newly diagnosed Graves' disease patients by peripheral blood TCR sequencing and RNA sequencing. The study was conducted in China and was registered as a clinical trial. TCR sequencing covered some 13 persistent and roughly 20 newly diagnosed Graves' disease patients, some 33 samples in total.

Libraries were constructed by multiplex PCR. The listed sequencing device is Illumina HiSeq 4000. iRepertoire HTBI primers and Arm-PCR amplification of CDR3 regions were used to construct TCR beta libraries. Gel purification was performed on PCR products prior to sequencing. The study's processing was this. Gene usage analysis of CDR3 amino acid clonotypes relied on the 60 to 65 TRBV and about 13 TRBJ segments identified across samples. Filtered high-quality paired reads were merged into contigs using COPE and FqMerger. Contigs were aligned with BLAST to IMGT TRBV, TRBD and TRBJ reference genes, and CDR3 was defined per IMGT. Any clonotype with a frequency above 0.1% was counted as a highly expanded clone. Shannon entropy served as the measure of repertoire diversity, while the Gini coefficient captured V-J evenness. A clonotype was considered public if more than one individual shared it. TCRdb handled the public reads itself, with Q25 trimming in fastp and clone calling in MiXCR, and kept productive beta chains. Entries that share a CDR3 protein sequence are merged under the most common genes and DNA. The V and J calls were determined by TCRdb, not by the authors. For this sample the table gives about 220,000 distinct CDR3 sequences, of which roughly a fifth were detected only once. 10% to 15% of the sample belongs to the ten largest clones.

In light of the paper, this sample's time point label describes: newly diagnosed GD, antithyroid drugs for less than 3 months. For both TCR sequencing and RNA sequencing, RNA was extracted from PBMCs in TRIzol. Graves' disease was diagnosed according to American Thyroid Association guidelines. Recruitment of patients was carried out at an endocrinology department in Xi'an, China. Each patient gave roughly 8.4 milliliters of peripheral blood, collected in an EDTA anticoagulant tube. Ficoll Paque Plus density gradient separation was used to isolate PBMCs, and no further T cell sorting was done. An Agilent 2100 Bioanalyzer and agarose gel were used to check RNA quality, while a NanoDrop 2000 measured RNA concentration. What the research found in general, with its limitations: More public clonotypes were shared among persistent patients (under 3,000) than among newly diagnosed patients (966). The small sample size was acknowledged by the authors as a limitation that may reduce accuracy. The study examined only peripheral blood because the primary lesion, thyroid tissue, could not be accessed. Lower TCR Shannon entropy and fewer highly expanded clones were observed in persistent Graves' disease patients than in newly diagnosed patients, which suggested clonal expansion. Sequencing and analysis were limited to the TCR beta chain.

These data also featured in a second study, about T cells in Graves' hyperthyroidism and ophthalmopathy. The second paper further reports: Graves' hyperthyroidism was defined as stable when no progression to ophthalmopathy occurred over 18 months of follow-up. Hyperthyroidism patients were newly diagnosed, with disease duration under 2 months, and aged 18 to 65 years. The study excluded patients with uncontrolled infections, other autoimmune diseases, pregnancy or lactation. Diagnoses were based on clinical symptoms, serum thyroxine and TRAb, thyroid ultrasound and orbital computed tomography. The first round of RT-PCR for the TCR CDR3 was performed with the HTBI primer set and the Qiagen OneStep RT-PCR kit. Most expanded thyroid clonotypes (frequency above 0.001) were also detected in blood, a finding suggesting that blood repertoires may reflect thyroid immune responses. A model built on a 13 V-J signature distinguished ophthalmopathy from stable hyperthyroidism, reaching around 90% sensitivity and under 84% specificity in cross-validation and 80%/75% in testing. In validation, the model predicted progression to ophthalmopathy with 65% to 71% sensitivity and less than 75% specificity, a median of about 6.7 months before onset. A discovery cohort of roughly 96 patients, approximately 44 with Graves' ophthalmopathy and about 58 with stable Graves' hyperthyroidism, was used to find distinguishing TCR V-J signatures. Whether ophthalmopathy could be predicted prospectively was tested in an independent validation cohort made up of approximately 19 hyperthyroidism patients plus 17 patients who later progressed to ophthalmopathy. The 100 discovery patients were randomly split 7:3 into training and test sets. In addition, the study compared T-cell repertoires in thyroid tissue and in blood from several Graves' hyperthyroidism patients. Once sampling was done, hyperthyroidism patients were given methimazole at a starting dose of 30 mg daily, whereas ophthalmopathy patients were given high-dose intravenous methylprednisolone. A second multiplex PCR round built the libraries, followed by size selection and purification. Sequencing of the libraries was done on an Illumina HiSeq2000 using paired-end 100 bp reads. SOAPnuke was used to process the raw data, removing reads that contained adapters or uncalled bases, had a mean Phred below 15, or lacked an exact match to the constant primer or identifier. COPE v1.2.5 was used to merge the high-quality paired reads, and each unique nucleotide sequence was defined as a clonotype. MiTCR v1.1 was used to align the clonotypes against IMGT TRBV, TRBD and TRBJ reference segments. The analysis included only V-J combinations with a frequency above 0.0001, which together covered more than 99% of the repertoires. A TCS score was defined as the ratio between F50 (clonal expansion) and ExV (chaos), using BLOSUM62-based TCRdist between CDR3 peptides within each V-J. Welch's t-statistics and random forest reduced approximately 520 V-J features to around 14, which were used in a naive Bayes classifier (R e1071). No statistical method was used to fix the sample size in advance, and group allocation was not hidden from the investigators. The paper reports TCR Vbeta CDR3 sequencing of over 130 peripheral blood samples: fewer than 50 ophthalmopathy, some 80 hyperthyroidism and around 17 progressor patients.

The sequence was collected from a woman in her twenties or thirties with Graves disease. Donor details come from another sample of the same person, matched by shared clones. Sequenced material: peripheral blood mononuclear cells (PBMCs), taken at new diagnosis, from a patient treated with antithyroid drugs.

The DNA reads as follows: TGCGCCAGCAGCTTGGGGACAGTAATTAATGAGCAGTTCTTC. The resulting protein is CASSLGTVINEQFF. The chain uses TRBV5-1 and TRBJ2-1, with TRBD1 tentatively as D gene (6 bases match). The germline V gene provides CDR1 SGHRS and CDR2 YFSETQ. Spanning cysteine to phenylalanine, the CDR3 consists of 14 amino acids. Only the CDR3 DNA is retained, 42 bases long and in frame from the first base. Trimming removed 0 bases from V and 7 bases from J, leaving 11 bases between the germline ends.